The clone carrying this T cell receptor beta chain was picked up a small number of times. The antigen is undetermined. Since no conserved phenylalanine or tryptophan closes the CDR3, a read error is the likely cause. The record originates from a study of tumor-infiltrating lymphocytes in primary liver carcinoma. Study details: Both sexes were represented among patients, who were 30 to 69 years old. Study observations and caveats: Tumor-adjacent and tumor-blood pairs showed less overlap than tumor region pairs. Just about 7-25% of leading clones were found in every one of five regions.

The authors made TCR beta cDNA from roughly 480 ng total RNA with a constant-region primer. Nested multiplex PCR, run for three rounds with slightly modified ARM-PCR, yielded TCR beta libraries. Primers for the first two PCR rounds were TRBV1-TRBV30 forward primers and a C-beta reverse primer (around 10 cycles per round). In TCRdb, the multiplex PCR reads were re-called with MiXCR into one record per CDR3 protein. Of approximately 190,000 distinct CDR3 sequences listed, around four fifths are singletons. Germline V CDR1 and CDR2: SGHKS, YYEKEE (reference sequence). V was clipped by 2 bases and J by 10 bases; unmatched bases: 11. This CDR3 is built from 15 residues. The source material, 20-30 mg of unsorted bulk tissue, was used to co-extract RNA and DNA. All tumor specimens exceeded 75% viable tumor cells.

This receptor was taken from a middle-aged man with primary liver carcinoma and hepatitis B virus infection. The sample comprised tumor tissue from primary liver carcinoma. The J gene is TRBJ1-5, the V gene TRBV5-5; TRBD1 matches 8 bases. DNA for the CDR3: TGTGCCAGCAGCTTTTCTGATACAGGGGGGCAACCCCAGCATTCT. The encoded protein is CASSFSDTGGQPQHS.